This record concerns one T cell receptor beta chain sequence. The antigen remains unidentified. This record comes from a study of cytomegalovirus exposure and HLA in healthy donors. Study results and caveats: TCR beta chain V- and J-gene trimming was linked, in a later analysis, to a missense variant in DCLRE1C.

J lost 6 bases, V lost 2 bases, and 17 bases had no gene match. There are 19 residues in the CDR3. Germline CDR1 and CDR2: MNHNS and SASEGT. 60 Vbeta and 13 Jbeta primers were used in PCR. Here immunoSEQ multiplex PCR was the method, and the copy in TCRdb shows in-frame clones only, minus some. The sample holds about 98,000 clones; more than 60% are singletons and the top ten take 11%. The sequenced sample consisted of PBMCs. The V gene is TRBV6-1, the J gene TRBJ2-2, with 8 bases aligning to TRBD1. This sequence originates from a man aged 18 to 29 in good health and CMV-seropositive. CDR3 DNA: TGTGCCAGCAGTGAACTCGGGGGCGGAGACAGGGGAAGTCCCGGGGAGCTGTTTTTT. This sequence encodes CASSELGGGDRGSPGELFF.